The text below deals with one T cell receptor (beta chain). What it recognizes is unknown. This entry belongs to a study of blood T cells in healthy people across ages. Overall study: The capture of about one barcoded beta molecule per two T cells was achieved by template switching. Points from the study as a whole: Long-lived donors exceeded aged donors in naive CD4+ cells and diversity.

V shed 5 bases, J shed 2 bases, and the junction held 7 bases outside the gene matches. CDR3 length: 15 amino acids. Next came a second PCR, run for about 6 to 11 cycles, which used a sample-barcoded 5' primer along with a J-beta primer mix. Researchers report that a template-switch adaptor with 12 random nucleotides tagged each cDNA molecule. TCRdb fed the 5' RACE reads into MiXCR, producing one record per CDR3 protein. The sample lists under 700,000 distinct CDR3 sequences, approximately 25% occurring once. These data also formed part of another study, on T cells of mothers and their children.

The sequenced sample consisted of blood. The source is a boy between 10 and 17 years old in good health. The genes are TRBV12-3 or TRBV12-4 and TRBJ2-5; TRBD2 aligns across 8 bases. CDR3: CASSPRTSRQETQYF. The CDR3 coding sequence is TGTGCCAGCAGTCCCCGGACTAGCCGGCAAGAGACCCAGTACTTC.